The present entry profiles one T cell receptor beta chain with its context. These data come from a study of blood T cell repertoires in COVID-19. Looking at the study overall: The United States, Italy and Spain supplied acute and convalescent COVID-19 samples. From T cells, B-cell-depleted T cells, or PBMCs came the material, which was cDNA or gDNA.

Authors' analysis steps: Estimates of nucleated cell counts were drawn from the amplification of reference gene primers. The method was immunoSEQ multiplex PCR; TCRdb's version includes in-frame clones alone and lacks a portion of them. V, J and clone size are taken as reported in that table, and D and trimming were inferred from the DNA itself. The repertoire holds 150,000 to 200,000 clones, with 84% as singletons. Followed over time, Seattle patients had been enrolled while infection was active. Germline CDR1 reads ENHRY; CDR2 reads SYGVKD. V was cut by 6 bases and J by 0 bases, with 9 bases left in between. This CDR3 has 15 residues.

The J gene is TRBJ1-6, the V gene TRBV10-3; no firm D call. The TCR sequence derives from a woman older than 75 with COVID-19, enrolled during active disease. The sample consisted of peripheral blood. The CDR3 spells CAISSLNSYNSPLHF. The CDR3 DNA reads as TGTGCCATCAGCTCCTTAAACTCCTATAATTCACCCCTCCACTTT.